This T cell receptor beta chain was sequenced during a study of T cells in women clearing cervical HPV infection. In terms of frequency, this clone is medium-sized (0.01 to 0.1%). The read comes to an end 3 residues before the CDR3 does, leaving the germline J gene to fill in the end. Trimming cost V 3 bases and J 4 bases, with 9 bases left between them. CDR3 length: 14 residues. The V gene's germline CDR1 is SGHTA and CDR2 FQGTGA. Sequencing was performed with immunoSEQ multiplex PCR; in TCRdb, only in-frame clones are kept and a portion is missing. The sample holds 20,000 to 25,000 clones. V gene TRBV7-3 combines with J gene TRBJ2-2; tentatively, D is TRBD2 (5 bases). This sequence originates from a woman aged 18-70 years with a cervical HPV16 infection that either progressed to CIN3+ or cleared (not recorded which). Material for sequencing was blood buffy coat. CDR3 bases read: TGTGCCAGCAGCTTGGCAAGCGGCACCGGGGAG. Translating it yields CASSLASGTGE. The complete CDR3 reads CASSLASGTGELFF. Using reference TRBV7-3 and TRBJ2-2 for the parts outside the CDR3, the full variable domain is GAGVSQTPSNKVTEKGKYVELRCDPISGHTALYWYRQSLGQGPEFLIYFQGTGAADDSGLPNDRFFAVRPEGSVSTLKIQRTERGDSAVYLCASSLASGTGELFFGEGSRLTVL.